The clone carrying this TCR beta chain occurred a few times. Antigen unknown. At one end the junction does not follow the germline gene, possibly because of a read error. The sample originates from a study of metastatic and nonmetastatic thyroid tumors. On the study more broadly: For malignant and benign thyroid patients, tumor or nodule tissue and blood were the sources whose repertoires were compared.

CDR3 length: 14 residues. Germline V CDR1 and CDR2: MNHNS, SASEGT. Study-level points and caveats: The study reportedly found significantly higher TCR beta diversity in malignant thyroid tumors than benign nodules, in blood and tumor.

Not a single patient had been given any form of treatment at any point before undergoing thyroid surgery. In the study's own analysis: A classifier of distant metastasis in papillary thyroid cancer was built from CDR3 differences (across clinicopathological groups). TCRdb reanalyzed the PCR reads with MiXCR. For this entry, the V and J calls and clone size follow TCRdb and not the study's own pipeline. The sample records 30,000 to 35,000 clones, around 28% being singletons. Sequencing was done on a sample of blood. This rearrangement joins TRBV6-1 to TRBJ2-1; D is perhaps TRBD2 (5 bases). This TCR was sampled from a female donor with papillary thyroid cancer or a benign thyroid nodule (not recorded which). Some clones in this sample may be carry-over from other donors' samples. This CDR3 reads CASSEPSGYNDQFF. Written as DNA, the CDR3 is TGTGCCAGCAGTGAACCATCGGGGTACAATGATCAGTTCTTC.